This TCR beta chain was recorded in a study of identical twins. General observations from the study: Memory repertoires lacked the insertion deficit that abundant cord blood beta clonotypes showed. Excess sharing between twins was weaker in beta out-of-frame sequences.

This clonotype was counted only a few times. Its antigen is not known. Unique molecular identifiers were present on cDNA, and template switching added a universal primer site. TCRdb passed the 5' RACE reads through MiXCR, listing each CDR3 protein once. The data show about 430,000 distinct CDR3 sequences, about a fifth seen once. The ends lost 5 bases at V and 8 bases at J; junction bases unmatched: 7. The germline V gene has CDR1 LNHNV and CDR2 YYDKDF (reference sequence). This CDR3 contains 15 residues. Sequenced: naive T cells sorted from blood. This clonotype was obtained from a man in his fifties or sixties in good health. V is TRBV15 and J is TRBJ1-4, with 11 positions matching TRBD1. CDR3 region: CATSEDRGRWEKLFF. The CDR3, as DNA: TGTGCCACCAGCGAGGACAGGGGGCGATGGGAAAAACTGTTTTTT. Together with reference TRBV15 and TRBJ1-4, the CDR3 gives the full variable domain: DAMVIQNPRYQVTQFGKPVTLSCSQTLNHNVMYWYQQKSSQAPKLLFHYYDKDFNNEADTPDNFQSRRPNTSFCFLDIRSPGLGDTAMYLCATSEDRGRWEKLFFGSGTQLSVL.